The 23 T cell receptor beta chains given below trace back to one sample, sequenced in a study of shared clonotypes between healthy human individuals. The data were produced by immunoSEQ multiplex PCR, yet TCRdb's version contains in-frame clones alone and is incomplete. This table has about 480,000 clones, 75% to 80% appearing once. Sequencing used PBMCs. The origin of the receptors is a woman in her 40s in good health. Some clones in this sample may be carry-over from other donors' samples.

The rearrangement joins TRBV2 to TRBJ1-2; D is perhaps TRBD1 (5 bases). The CDR3 loop spans 14 amino acids. V was cut by 7 bases and J by 8 bases, with 20 bases left in between. CDR1 and CDR2 from the germline V gene are SNHLY and FYNNEI. The CDR3 spells CASTFYDSDLGYTF. For the CDR3, the DNA is TGTGCCAGCACCTTTTATGACAGTGATTTGGGCTACACCTTC.

This clone was counted ten times or more. The chain is built from TRBV28 and TRBJ2-3; 7 bases align to TRBD2. Trimming took 1 base from V and 0 from J; bases not matched to a gene: 4. Germline assignment: CDR1 MDHEN and CDR2 SYDVKM. CDR3 length: 16 amino acids. CDR3 residues: CASSLSYGGSTDTQYF. In nucleotides, the CDR3 is TGTGCCAGCAGTTTATCATACGGGGGGAGCACAGATACGCAGTATTTT.

This clone was observed once. This sequence joins TRBV7-8 and TRBJ2-7, with D hard to call. V was cut by 1 base and J by 5 bases, with 6 bases left in between. Germline V gene data show CDR1 as SGHVS and CDR2 as FQNEAQ. This CDR3 has 12 residues. The chain's CDR3 is CASSLGGDEQYF. The CDR3 DNA is TGTGCCAGCAGCTTAGGGGGTGACGAGCAGTACTTC.

The chain carries TRBV11-2 and TRBJ2-7; D remains ambiguous. Germline assignment: CDR1 SGHAT and CDR2 FQNNGV. The CDR3 length is 14 residues. With 4 bases removed from V and 0 bases from J, the gap between germline ends came to 10 bases. CDR3 bases: TGTGCCAGCAGCTCCCTGGGCAGCTCCTACGAGCAGTACTTC. Protein: CASSSLGSSYEQYF.

This clone came up once. The chain joins TRBV6-5 to TRBJ2-7; 7 bases align to TRBD1. This CDR3 comprises 15 residues. V lost 6 bases to trimming and J lost 1 base; unmatched junction nucleotides: 9. Germline V gene sequence: CDR1 MNHEY, CDR2 SVGAGI. CDR3 loop: CASSLGTAVSYEQYF. As DNA, the CDR3 is TGTGCCAGCAGCCTAGGGACAGCCGTTTCCTACGAGCAGTACTTC.

V and J are TRBV6-1 and TRBJ1-3; D call uncertain. The V gene's germline CDR1 is MNHNS and CDR2 SASEGT. The ends were cut back, 2 bases at V and 3 bases at J, with 8 bases in the middle. The CDR3 totals 14 residues. The CDR3 DNA sequence: TGTGCCAGCAGTGAAAGGGAAGTTGGAAACACCATATATTTT. Its protein product is CASSEREVGNTIYF.

The chain links TRBV29-1 to TRBJ2-5; 11 bases map to TRBD1. The J call is doubtful: the DNA matches TRBJ2-7 better. Germline CDR1 reads SQVTM; CDR2 reads ANQGSEA. CDR3 length: 14 residues. The CDR3 here is CSVVGQGGVYEQYF. The CDR3, as DNA: TGCAGCGTGGTGGGACAGGGGGGAGTTTACGAGCAGTACTTC.

This clone was picked up a small number of times. The rearrangement links TRBV7-6 to TRBJ2-1; TRBD2 agrees at 8 bases. CDR1 is SGHVS and CDR2 is FNYEAQ in the germline V gene. The CDR3 covers 15 residues. V lost 2 bases to trimming and J lost 6 bases; unmatched junction nucleotides: 6. CDR3 residues: CASSLSGTRINEQFF. For the CDR3, the DNA is TGTGCCAGCAGCTTATCCGGGACTAGAATCAATGAGCAGTTCTTC.

Comments on this clone: Other DNA sequences in the sample encode the same CDR3. V gene TRBV2 combines with J gene TRBJ2-5, with D unclear. V shed 7 bases and J shed 5 bases, with 14 bases lying between them. Germline V CDR1 and CDR2: SNHLY, FYNNEI. The CDR3 consists of 13 residues. DNA of the CDR3: TGTGCCAGCATTAGAGGCTTGGGCGAGACCCAGTACTTC. Translation: CASIRGLGETQYF.

CDR3 in DNA: TGTGCCAGCAGCCAAGCCCCGGGACAGGGAACCCTTAATTCACCCCTCCACTTT. Translating it yields CASSQAPGQGTLNSPLHF. This chain uses TRBV4-2 with TRBJ1-6; 9 nucleotides match TRBD1. CDR1 and CDR2 (germline): LGHNA, YNFKEQ. The CDR3 sequence is 18 residues long. The junction had 10 bases not matched to a gene; V was cut back by 1 base and J by 6 bases.

The chain uses TRBV7-8 and TRBJ1-2; 9 bases are shared with TRBD1. The CDR3 length is 14 residues. After removal of 4 bases from V and 5 bases from J, the junction contained 5 bases not matched to a gene. CDR1 and CDR2 (germline): SGHVS, FQNEAQ. CDR3 residues: CASSSTGGGYGYTF. The CDR3 bases are TGTGCCAGCAGCTCGACAGGGGGAGGTTATGGCTACACCTTC.

V and J are TRBV27 and TRBJ2-7; 11 nucleotides match TRBD2. This CDR3 spans 15 amino acids. J was trimmed by 6 bases and V by 6 bases; bases with no gene match: 10. CDR1 and CDR2 from the germline V gene are MNHEY and SMNVEV (reference sequence). The CDR3 sequence: CASSHRLAGLSEQYF. The CDR3 region has the DNA TGTGCCAGCAGCCACAGACTAGCGGGATTGAGCGAGCAGTACTTC.

This clone was counted a few times. V is TRBV29-1 and J is TRBJ2-3, with D possibly matching TRBD2 (6 bases). The CDR3 consists of 13 residues. Germline V gives CDR1 SQVTM, CDR2 ANQGSEA. Trimming took 1 base from V and 4 from J, leaving 9 bases between them. DNA of the CDR3: TGCAGCGTTGAAGGGGCGGGACCAGATACGCAGTATTTT. Translated, it gives CSVEGAGPDTQYF.

This clone was detected only once. The V gene is TRBV18, the J gene TRBJ1-2; TRBD1 matches 7 bases. Germline CDR1 and CDR2: KGHSH and LQKENI. The V segment lost 2 bases and the J segment 1 base; nucleotides outside the gene matches: 10. The CDR3 contains 17 residues. The CDR3 DNA reads as TGTGCCAGCTCACCATTAGGGACAGCTGTACTTAACTATGGCTACACCTTC. Translation: CASSPLGTAVLNYGYTF. The whole variable domain, filled in from reference TRBV18 and TRBJ1-2, reads NAGVMQNPRHLVRRRGQEARLRCSPMKGHSHVYWYRQLPEEGLKFMVYLQKENIIDESGMPKERFSAEFPKEGPSILRIQQVVRGDSAAYFCASSPLGTAVLNYGYTFGSGTRLTVV.

The CDR3 nucleotides read TGTGCCAGCAGCATTCGGGGCACTAGCACAGATACGCAGTATTTT. Protein: CASSIRGTSTDTQYF. This chain joins TRBV11-2 and TRBJ2-3; the D call may be TRBD1 or TRBD2 (5 bases each). Per germline, CDR1 SGHAT and CDR2 FQNNGV. V was shortened by 5 bases and J by 0 bases, with 12 bases between the two germline ends. This CDR3 comprises 15 residues.

The chain carries TRBV7-2 and TRBJ2-7; D is possibly TRBD1 or TRBD2 (7 bases each). The CDR3 length is 14 residues. In germline, CDR1 is SGHTA, CDR2 FQGNSA. V shed 7 bases and J shed 2 bases, with 15 bases lying between them. Here the CDR3 DNA reads TGTGCCAGCACCAGGGGGGGGAACCCCTACGAGCAGTACTTC. Its translation is CASTRGGNPYEQYF. Based on the CDR3 plus reference TRBV7-2 and TRBJ2-7, the full variable domain is GAGVSQSPSNKVTEKGKDVELRCDPISGHTALYWYRQSLGQGLEFLIYFQGNSAPDKSGLPSDRFSAERTGGSVSTLTIQRTQQEDSAVYLCASTRGGNPYEQYFGPGTRLTVT.

This clone appeared many times. This CDR3 is also generated by other DNA sequences in the sample. The chain has TRBV7-8 and TRBJ2-3; maybe TRBD2 (5 bases). Germline V CDR1 and CDR2: SGHVS, FQNEAQ. The CDR3 spans 15 residues. Trimming left V 4 bases short and J 6 bases short, with 17 bases between. The CDR3: CASSSLGSPEDTQYF. CDR3 bases: TGTGCCAGCAGCTCACTAGGCTCCCCGGAGGATACGCAGTATTTT. Together with reference TRBV7-8 and TRBJ2-3, the CDR3 gives the full variable domain: GAGVSQSPRYKVAKRGQDVALRCDPISGHVSLFWYQQALGQGPEFLTYFQNEAQLDKSGLPSDRFFAERPEGSVSTLKIQRTQQEDSAVYLCASSSLGSPEDTQYFGPGTRLTVL.

This clone was counted only a few times. This rearrangement joins TRBV5-3 to TRBJ2-1; D gene ambiguous. TRBV5-3 is sorted into the ORF group, with uncertain function. This CDR3 region has 10 residues. The V gene lost 8 bases and the J gene lost 6 bases, with 6 bases spanning the gap. CDR3 nucleotide sequence: TGTGCCAGCACGTTCAATGAGCAGTTCTTC. Protein: CASTFNEQFF.

Of note for this clone: A much larger clone differs from this one at a single base, so this may be a read error. Other nucleotide sequences in the sample specify the same CDR3. The gene calls are TRBV5-1 and TRBJ2-7, with a tentative D call TRBD2 (6 bases). V dropped 3 bases and J dropped 0 bases, with 13 bases sitting between them. CDR1 is SGHRS and CDR2 is YFSETQ in the germline V gene. The CDR3 is 15 amino acids. Here the CDR3 DNA reads TGCGCCAGCAGCTCTACGGGACTCCGCTCCTACGAGCAGTACTTC. This encodes CASSSTGLRSYEQYF. Full variable domain (remainder filled in from reference TRBV5-1 and TRBJ2-7): KAGVTQTPRYLIKTRGQQVTLSCSPISGHRSVSWYQQTPGQGLQFLFEYFSETQRNKGNFPGRFSGRQFSNSRSEMNVSTLELGDSALYLCASSSTGLRSYEQYFGPGTRLTVT.

Concerning this clone itself: A much larger clone is a single base away; this may be a read error. The genes are TRBV30 and TRBJ1-1, with D unresolved. The CDR3 spans 13 residues. The V and J ends lost 4 bases and 7 bases respectively, with 16 bases between them. The germline gives CDR1 GTSNPN, CDR2 SVGIG (reference sequence). The CDR3 here is CAWTESGYVEAFF. The CDR3 nucleotides read TGTGCCTGGACCGAATCGGGGTACGTTGAAGCTTTCTTT.

The chain uses TRBV15 and TRBJ1-1; D is possibly TRBD1 (5 bases). From germline, CDR1 is LNHNV and CDR2 YYDKDF (reference sequence). The V and J ends lost 1 base and 0 bases respectively, with 9 bases between them. CDR3 length: 15 amino acids. The CDR3 protein is CATSRGGDMNTEAFF. CDR3 bases: TGTGCCACCAGCAGAGGGGGGGATATGAACACTGAAGCTTTCTTT.

The CDR3 region has the DNA TGTGCCAGCAGCCACCCGCGCGGCCAAAGGACTAATGAAAAACTGTTTTTT. Its protein is CASSHPRGQRTNEKLFF. The chain has TRBV11-1 and TRBJ1-4; D ambiguous. This CDR3 comprises 17 residues. The V gene lost 5 bases and the J gene lost 2 bases, with 18 bases spanning the gap. Per germline, CDR1 SGHAT and CDR2 FQDESV (reference sequence). The variable domain in full, with the rest retrieved from reference TRBV11-1 and TRBJ1-4, is EAEVAQSPRYKITEKSQAVAFWCDPISGHATLYWYRQILGQGPELLVQFQDESVVDDSQLPKDRFSAERLKGVDSTLKIQPAELGDSAMYLCASSHPRGQRTNEKLFFGSGTQLSVL.

J is TRBJ2-2 and V is TRBV7-8; 8 bases align to TRBD1. With V trimmed by 1 base and J by 7 bases, 5 bases remained unmatched. The CDR3 loop spans 15 amino acids. Germline V lookup: CDR1 SGHVS, CDR2 FQNEAQ. CDR3 in DNA: TGTGCCAGCAGCTTAGGGACAGGGTTTGTCGGGGAGCTGTTTTTT. Protein sequence: CASSLGTGFVGELFF.